What follows are 11 T cell receptor beta chains derived from one specimen sequenced in a study of vaccination effects on CD4 cells after COVID-19. Investigators separated out CD4+ T cells once approximately 11 days of culture had passed. Method: immunoSEQ multiplex PCR; TCRdb's copy keeps in-frame clones and lacks some. The sample lists 45,000 or so clones; 75% to 80% were seen once. Which antigens these TCRs recognize remains unknown. The sequenced sample was CD4+ T cells from PBMCs cultured without peptide, obtained before COVID-19 vaccination. The receptors originated from a human donor who had a prior SARS-CoV-2 infection.

The genes are TRBV6-5 and TRBJ1-5; D gene ambiguous. The CDR3 runs 14 residues. Germline lookup yields CDR1 MNHEY and CDR2 SVGAGI. The V end lost 5 bases, the J end lost 7 bases, and 15 bases lay between the germline ends. The chain's CDR3 is CASSITRTPQPQHF. The CDR3 DNA reads TGTGCCAGCAGTATCACGCGGACCCCACAGCCCCAGCATTTT.

The chain recombines TRBV3-1 (or the pseudogene TRBV3-2) with TRBJ2-4; 7 bases fit TRBD2. CDR1 and CDR2 (germline): LGHDT, YNNKEL (reference sequence). Unmatched junction bases numbered 9, after V lost 4 bases and J lost 9 bases. CDR3 length equals 14 residues. The CDR3 DNA follows: TGTGCCAGCAGCCTTCGACTAGGGGAGGGCATTCAGTACTTC. This translates into CASSLRLGEGIQYF.

This rearrangement joins TRBV9 to TRBJ2-5; 7 bases line up with TRBD2. J gave up 5 bases and V 2 bases, and 15 bases lay outside the gene matches. There are 17 residues in the CDR3. Germline V gives CDR1 SGDLS, CDR2 YYNGEE. CDR3 sequence (DNA): TGTGCCAGCAGCGTGGGGGGGAGGGCCCCGATTGGGGAGACCCAGTACTTC. Translation: CASSVGGRAPIGETQYF.

The chain is built from TRBV5-1 and TRBJ2-3, with 9 bases fitting TRBD2. Germline loops: CDR1 SGHRS, CDR2 YFSETQ. The CDR3 sequence is 18 residues long. Trimming removed 7 bases from V and 4 bases from J; junction bases left unmatched: 19. The chain's CDR3 is CASGGRLAGSWLSDTQYF. The CDR3 coding sequence is TGCGCCAGCGGAGGTCGGCTAGCGGGGAGCTGGCTATCAGATACGCAGTATTTT.

This clone showed up just once. The rearrangement joins TRBV4-1 to TRBJ2-7; 8 nucleotides align to TRBD2. Germline-derived CDR1 and CDR2 are MGHRA and YSYEKL. With V trimmed by 4 bases and J by 4 bases, 6 bases remained unmatched. This CDR3 has 14 amino acids. The CDR3 loop is CASSPRGAGYEQYF. In nucleotides, the CDR3 is TGCGCCAGCAGCCCGCGGGGGGCAGGGTACGAGCAGTACTTC.

This clone was observed once. V usage is TRBV7-3 and J usage is TRBJ2-3, with a tentative D call TRBD2 (6 bases). This CDR3 contains 13 residues. Germline V gene data show CDR1 as SGHTA and CDR2 as FQGTGA. V was pared by 8 bases and J by 5 bases, with 14 bases between. The CDR3 nucleotides read TGTGCCAGCGGCACCGGGACTGTAGATACGCAGTATTTT. Amino acids: CASGTGTVDTQYF.

This chain links TRBV7-2 with TRBJ1-2; the D gene is possibly TRBD1 (5 bases). V lost 1 base, J lost 2 bases, and 17 bases lay in between. CDR3 length: 17 amino acids. From germline, CDR1 is SGHTA and CDR2 FQGNSA. CDR3 protein: CASSLESGYLENYGYTF. The CDR3 bases are TGTGCCAGCAGCTTAGAGTCAGGGTACCTAGAAAACTATGGCTACACCTTC.

This rearrangement joins TRBV20-1 to TRBJ2-7, with no clear D. CDR3 length equals 13 residues. CDR1 DFQATT and CDR2 SNEGSKA come from the germline V gene (reference sequence). V lost 3 bases and J lost 4, with 13 bases in between. The CDR3 sequence: CSASSGRGYEQYF. The CDR3 nucleotides read TGCAGTGCTAGTTCCGGTCGAGGATACGAGCAGTACTTC.

The CDR3 here is CASSLVAGAPDEQYF. The DNA of the CDR3 is TGTGCCAGCAGCTTGGTAGCGGGAGCGCCGGACGAGCAGTACTTC. The rearrangement links TRBV5-4 to TRBJ2-7; TRBD2 matches at 9 bases. This CDR3 contains 15 residues. Germline V CDR1 and CDR2: SGHNT, YYREEE (reference sequence). Unmatched junction bases numbered 6, after V lost 0 bases and J lost 5 bases.

The J gene is TRBJ1-4, the V gene TRBV11-3; 11 positions agree with TRBD1. Germline CDR1 reads SGHNT; CDR2 reads YENEEA. This CDR3 contains 15 residues. The trim removed 5 bases at V and 8 bases at J, leaving 7 bases unmatched. The DNA for the CDR3 is TGTGCCAGCAGCAAAGGACAGGGGGCCGAAGAAAAACTGTTTTTT. This encodes CASSKGQGAEEKLFF.

This chain uses TRBV6-5 with TRBJ1-1; TRBD1 matches at 9 bases. The germline gives CDR1 MNHEY, CDR2 SVGAGI. Trimming removed 5 bases from V and 5 bases from J; junction bases left unmatched: 9. This CDR3 is built from 15 residues. The CDR3 spells CASSRHTGQGTEAFF. CDR3 in DNA: TGTGCCAGCAGTCGCCACACGGGACAGGGAACTGAAGCTTTCTTT.